This entry lists 8 T cell receptor beta chains sequenced from one sample in a study of breast tumors, draining lymph nodes, adjacent tissues. TCRdb itself ran the multiplex PCR reads through MiXCR, one entry per CDR3 protein. This table holds approximately 280,000 distinct CDR3 sequences, over 30% found once. Samples came from axillary lymph nodes draining the breast cancer. The sequenced sample was axillary lymph node tissue. These receptors all come from a female donor with breast cancer. Some clones in this sample may be carry-over from other donors' samples.

This chain links TRBV6-1 with TRBJ1-3, with 7 bases aligning to TRBD1. Germline trimming cut 5 bases from V and 4 bases from J; bases unmatched to any gene: 8. Germline CDR1 is MNHNS and CDR2 is SASEGT. The CDR3 consists of 15 residues. The CDR3 spells CASSLSRGSGNTIYF. The CDR3 nucleotides read TGTGCCAGCAGTTTGAGCAGGGGGTCAGGAAACACCATATATTTT.

The CDR3 protein is CSASRGAAEAFF. The DNA for the CDR3 is TGCAGTGCTAGCCGGGGGGCTGCTGAAGCTTTCTTT. The chain is built from TRBV20-1 and TRBJ1-1; D might be TRBD1 (6 bases). Germline values: CDR1 DFQATT, CDR2 SNEGSKA (reference sequence). The CDR3 consists of 12 residues. V lost 3 bases to trimming and J lost 6 bases, with 11 bases between them.

The sample holds many counts of this clonotype. The junction departs from germline at one end; a sequencing error may be responsible. V and J are TRBV7-7 and TRBJ2-5, with TRBD2 matching 9 bases. The CDR3 totals 15 residues. Germline CDR1 and CDR2: SSHAT and FNYEAQ (reference sequence). Here the CDR3 DNA reads TGTGCTAGCAGTCCATCCCCTAGCGGGAAAGAGACCCAGTACTTC. This codes for CASSPSPSGKETQYF.

This clonotype was seen ten or more times. The rearrangement joins TRBV19 to TRBJ2-2, with D maybe TRBD2 (6 bases). Germline V CDR1 and CDR2: LNHDA, SQIVND (reference sequence). Trimming left V 10 bases short and J 2 bases short, with 14 bases between. The CDR3 runs 14 residues. In DNA, the CDR3 is TGTGCCACCTCCGGGGGAGGCAACACCGGGGAGCTGTTTTTT. It is translated as CATSGGGNTGELFF.

Ten or more counts support this clonotype. J is TRBJ1-5 and V is TRBV19; 8 bases match TRBD1. The CDR3 is 13 amino acids. After removal of 5 bases from V and 6 bases from J, the junction contained 3 bases not matched to a gene. CDR1 and CDR2 from the germline V gene are LNHDA and SQIVND (reference sequence). The chain's CDR3 is CASSSGGSQPQHF. The CDR3 coding sequence is TGTGCCAGTAGTTCAGGGGGCAGTCAGCCCCAGCATTTT.

As for this clonotype: This may be a read error: a much more frequent sequence differs by one nucleotide. This rearrangement joins TRBV5-1 to TRBJ2-2; perhaps TRBD2 as D (6 bases). Germline values: CDR1 SGHRS, CDR2 YFSETQ. This CDR3 contains 11 residues. CDR3 amino acids: CASSDVGGLFF. The DNA for the CDR3 is TGCGCCAGCAGCGATGTCGGGGGGCTGTTTTTT. The variable domain in full, with the rest retrieved from reference TRBV5-1 and TRBJ2-2, is KAGVTQTPRYLIKTRGQQVTLSCSPISGHRSVSWYQQTPGQGLQFLFEYFSETQRNKGNFPGRFSGRQFSNSRSEMNVSTLELGDSALYLCASSDVGGLFFGEGSRLTVL.

This clonotype was counted many times. The chain links TRBV19 to TRBJ1-2; D possibly corresponds to TRBD1 (6 bases). The V gene's germline CDR1 is LNHDA and CDR2 SQIVND (reference sequence). V was clipped by 4 bases and J by 1 base, with 16 bases between them. The CDR3 spans 16 residues. The CDR3 is CASSTLDSLLNYGYTF. The CDR3 DNA follows: TGTGCCAGTAGTACTTTGGACAGCCTACTTAACTATGGCTACACCTTC.

This clonotype appeared many times. V and J are TRBV20-1 and TRBJ2-1; D ambiguous. The V end was cut by 3 bases, the J end by 10 bases, with 7 bases between. This CDR3 has 10 residues. The germline V gene encodes CDR1 DFQATT and CDR2 SNEGSKA (reference sequence). CDR3: CSARVLEQFF. The CDR3 DNA reads as TGCAGTGCTAGGGTCTTGGAGCAGTTCTTC.